This TCR beta chain was obtained from a study of T-cell memory formation after mild COVID-19. At the level of the study: Each donor largely had its own TCR clusters.

One entry per CDR3 protein, called by TCRdb with MiXCR from the 5' RACE reads. The profile shows around 300,000 distinct CDR3 sequences, approximately 14% of them singletons. As to this clonotype: The antigen is not known.

Findings of the study overall: Mainly CM and EM harbored the contracting CD4+ clones; mainly EMRA harbored the CD8+ ones. Pre-infection memory contained some responding clones, which suggested that cross-reactive memory had joined.

CDR3 length: 15 residues. The junction had 7 bases not matched to a gene; V was cut back by 3 bases and J by 5 bases. CDR1 SGHKS and CDR2 YYEKEE come from the germline V gene (reference sequence). Sequenced material: PBMCs or a T cell subset sorted from them (not recorded which). The clonotype originates from a man between 18 and 29 years old who had mild COVID-19 (a few samples of this study predate the infection). Cell type and time point are not known. The chain joins TRBV5-5 to TRBJ1-1, with 10 bases that match TRBD1. Here the CDR3 DNA reads TGTGCCAGCAGCTACCGGACAGGGGGAGAAACTGAAGCTTTCTTT. This gives the protein CASSYRTGGETEAFF.